Each of the 32 T cell receptor beta chains below was sequenced from the same sample in a study of T cell responses to AZD1222 COVID-19 vaccine (TCRdb year 2021). The method was the immunoSEQ multiplex PCR assay. TCRdb carries this immuneACCESS record with in-frame sequences only. Its versions omit some clonotypes, under half of them owing to an unresolved V gene in the studies checked, with the rest unexplained. This sample is represented by some 130,000 clones; about 94% of them were singletons. The ten largest clones capture 5% to 6.5% of the sample. According to the study, the label for this sample's time point signals: baseline before first vaccination. The material was peripheral blood, obtained on day 0 of AZD1222 vaccination. These receptors originate from an adult in good health.

This sequence joins TRBV15 and TRBJ1-1, with unresolved D. Germline assignment: CDR1 LNHNV and CDR2 YYDKDF (reference sequence). V lost 0 bases and J lost 10, with 12 bases in between. This CDR3 comprises 13 residues. This chain's CDR3 is CATSRDQSVRAFF. The CDR3 DNA reads as TGTGCCACCAGCAGAGATCAATCGGTGCGAGCTTTCTTT.

V usage is TRBV5-4 and J usage is TRBJ2-5; 8 positions match TRBD2. Germline-derived CDR1 and CDR2 are SGHNT and YYREEE (reference sequence). V lost 8 bases to trimming and J lost 4 bases; unmatched junction nucleotides: 7. This CDR3 is 13 amino acids long. The CDR3 reads CASSGLGSETQYF. Here the CDR3 DNA reads TGTGCCAGTTCGGGACTAGGGTCAGAGACCCAGTACTTC. Filled out from reference TRBV5-4 and TRBJ2-5, the complete variable domain reads ETGVTQSPTHLIKTRGQQVTLRCSSQSGHNTVSWYQQALGQGPQFIFQYYREEENGRGNFPPRFSGLQFPNYSSELNVNALELDDSALYLCASSGLGSETQYFGPGTRLLVL.

This chain links TRBV7-9 with TRBJ2-7; 9 bases are shared with TRBD2. Germline CDR1 and CDR2: SEHNR and FQNEAQ (reference sequence). This CDR3 is built from 17 residues. V lost 5 bases, J lost 6 bases, and 17 bases stayed unmatched. The CDR3 here is CASSPSGREGHIGEQYF. As DNA, the CDR3 is TGTGCCAGCAGCCCGTCAGGGCGGGAGGGCCATATAGGCGAGCAGTACTTC.

The rearrangement joins TRBV6-5 to TRBJ2-5, with D maybe TRBD2 (5 bases). There are 13 residues in the CDR3. Per germline, CDR1 MNHEY and CDR2 SVGAGI. The ends were cut back, 7 bases at V and 5 bases at J, with 14 bases in the middle. CDR3 nucleotide sequence: TGTGCCAGCACCCAGACCGGGATGGAGACCCAGTACTTC. As protein: CASTQTGMETQYF.

As regards this clone: A read error may account for a junction end that differs from germline. The chain joins TRBV3-1 (or the pseudogene TRBV3-2) to TRBJ2-3; 8 bases are a match to TRBD1. The CDR3 has 12 amino acids. Germline V gives CDR1 LGHDT, CDR2 YNNKEL (reference sequence). DNA for the CDR3: TGTGCCAGCAGCCATGGGACAGGTACGCAGTATTTT. Encoded protein: CASSHGTGTQYF.

This chain uses TRBV7-9 with TRBJ1-4; 7 positions agree with TRBD1. V shed 7 bases and J 3 bases; nucleotides not matched to a gene: 5. Germline V gene data show CDR1 as SEHNR and CDR2 as FQNEAQ (reference sequence). The CDR3 is 14 amino acids. The CDR3 DNA is TGTGCCAGCACCCCAACAGGGGCTAATGAAAAACTGTTTTTT. Residues: CASTPTGANEKLFF.

The chain links TRBV20-1 to TRBJ1-2; possible D gene TRBD1, 5 bases. The V and J ends lost 4 bases and 6 bases respectively, with 9 bases between them. The CDR3 contains 11 residues. CDR1 is DFQATT and CDR2 is SNEGSKA in the germline V gene (reference sequence). As DNA, the CDR3 is TGCAGTGCTAATGTAGGGGATGGCTACACCTTC. This encodes CSANVGDGYTF.

The chain combines TRBV6-1 with TRBJ1-2; no reliable D call. This CDR3 contains 16 residues. V lost 0 bases, J lost 6 bases, and 17 bases lay in between. Looked up from germline, CDR1 is MNHNS and CDR2 is SASEGT. The chain's CDR3 is CASSEAGRRILNGYTF. CDR3 coding DNA: TGTGCCAGCAGTGAAGCTGGCCGCCGCATTCTTAATGGCTACACCTTC.

This clone was seen just once. The chain carries TRBV6-6 and TRBJ1-1, with D uncertain. CDR1 and CDR2 (germline): MNHNY, SVGAGI (reference sequence). Trimming left V 6 bases short and J 1 base short, with 15 bases between. This CDR3 comprises 15 residues. CDR3 region: CASSSNGQRNTEAFF. In nucleotides, the CDR3 is TGTGCCAGCAGCTCGAATGGCCAAAGGAACACTGAAGCTTTCTTT.

This clone is a singleton in its sample. CDR3 bases: TGTGCCATCAGTGGGCTAATGGCGGTCGGTCCAACTAGCACAGATACGCAGTATTTT. Its translation: CAISGLMAVGPTSTDTQYF. The V call is TRBV10-3, the J call TRBJ2-3; D remains unclear. The length of the CDR3 is 19 residues. V lost 4 bases, J lost 0 bases, and 23 bases lay in between. The germline V gene encodes CDR1 ENHRY and CDR2 SYGVKD.

The genes are TRBV9 and TRBJ1-1; D unclear. CDR3 length equals 13 residues. The germline V gene has CDR1 SGDLS and CDR2 YYNGEE. The ends were cut back, 4 bases at V and 0 bases at J, with 7 bases in the middle. The chain's CDR3 is CASSPLMNTEAFF. Written as DNA, the CDR3 is TGTGCCAGCAGCCCCCTTATGAACACTGAAGCTTTCTTT.

The chain links TRBV7-8 to TRBJ2-2, with 8 bases matching TRBD1. J gave up 1 base and V 5 bases, and 3 bases lay outside the gene matches. The germline V gene encodes CDR1 SGHVS and CDR2 FQNEAQ. The CDR3 covers 15 residues. CDR3 nucleotides: TGTGCCAGCAGCGAGGACAGGGAGAACACCGGGGAGCTGTTTTTT. Translating it yields CASSEDRENTGELFF.

The CDR3, as DNA: TGTGCCAGCAGCGACACCGACTATGGCTACACCTTC. It yields the protein CASSDTDYGYTF. The chain recombines TRBV7-9 with TRBJ1-2; D gene uncertain. V gave up 5 bases and J gave up 3 bases, with 7 bases separating them. Germline V gene lookup returns CDR1 SEHNR and CDR2 FQNEAQ (reference sequence). The CDR3 spans 12 residues.

This chain links TRBV10-2 with TRBJ2-1; TRBD2 matches 10 bases. J lost 16 bases, V lost 4 bases, and 10 bases had no gene match. The CDR3 is 13 amino acids. Germline V CDR1 and CDR2: WSHSY, SAAADI. The CDR3 is CASSGGVTSGRFF. CDR3 DNA: TGCGCCAGCAGTGGGGGGGTGACTAGCGGGCGTTTCTTC.

The V gene is TRBV3-1 (or the pseudogene TRBV3-2), the J gene TRBJ1-2; D may be TRBD1 (6 bases). CDR1 and CDR2 (germline): LGHDT, YNNKEL (reference sequence). The CDR3 is 15 residues long. V was shortened by 1 base and J by 4 bases, with 13 bases between the two germline ends. CDR3 DNA: TGTGCCAGCAGCCAAGTGGGTAGGGGGAGCTATGGCTACACCTTC. It codes for CASSQVGRGSYGYTF.

This clone was picked up one time. The rearrangement links TRBV29-1 to TRBJ2-3, with D hard to call. The CDR3 has 13 residues. Trimming took 7 bases from V and 0 from J, leaving 11 bases between them. CDR1 is SQVTM, CDR2 ANQGSEA, per germline. The CDR3 here is CSALKDSTDTQYF. The DNA for the CDR3 is TGCAGCGCGTTAAAAGACAGCACAGATACGCAGTATTTT.

The rearrangement uses TRBV7-7 and TRBJ2-2; 7 nucleotides agree with TRBD1. CDR3 length: 16 amino acids. Germline assignment: CDR1 SSHAT and CDR2 FNYEAQ (reference sequence). The junction had 5 bases not matched to a gene; V was cut back by 3 bases and J by 1 base. The CDR3, as DNA: TGTGCCAGCAGCTTGACACGGACAGGGAACACCGGGGAGCTGTTTTTT. Its translation: CASSLTRTGNTGELFF.

For the CDR3, the DNA is TGTGCCAGCAGCCAATCGCCGACAGGGGTAAATGAAAAACTGTTTTTT. Residues: CASSQSPTGVNEKLFF. The V and J genes are TRBV14 and TRBJ1-4, with 8 bases lining up with TRBD1. The J segment lost 5 bases and the V segment lost 2 bases, leaving 7 bases of the junction unmatched. The CDR3 has 16 amino acids. CDR1 SGHDN and CDR2 FVKESK come from the germline V gene.

The J gene is TRBJ2-7, the V gene TRBV18; 7 bases are a match to TRBD1. Per germline, CDR1 KGHSH and CDR2 LQKENI. The length of the CDR3 is 14 residues. Trimming took 11 bases from V and 2 from J; bases not matched to a gene: 12. The chain's CDR3 is CASSYGDRAYEQYF. The CDR3 bases are TGTGCCTCCTCCTATGGGGACAGAGCCTACGAGCAGTACTTC.

This sequence joins TRBV3-1 (or the pseudogene TRBV3-2) and TRBJ2-7, with TRBD2 matching over 7 bases. J lost 1 base, V lost 1 base, and 4 bases had no gene match. CDR3 size: 15 residues. Germline CDR1 LGHDT, CDR2 YNNKEL (reference sequence). CDR3 DNA: TGTGCCAGCAGCCAAGTGGGAGGGAAATCCTACGAGCAGTACTTC. Translation: CASSQVGGKSYEQYF.

V and J are TRBV30 and TRBJ2-2; TRBD2 matches 7 bases. Trimming removed 4 bases from V and 1 base from J; junction bases left unmatched: 6. The CDR3 is 15 residues long. Germline values: CDR1 GTSNPN, CDR2 SVGIG (reference sequence). CDR3 in amino acids: CAWMGSGMNTGELFF. The DNA of the CDR3 is TGTGCCTGGATGGGGAGCGGGATGAACACCGGGGAGCTGTTTTTT.

This sequence joins TRBV5-1 and TRBJ1-3; no reliable D call. V lost 0 bases and J 0 bases, leaving 7 bases between the germline ends. Germline CDR1 is SGHRS and CDR2 is YFSETQ. This CDR3 contains 15 residues. CDR3 sequence: CASSLDRNSGNTIYF. The CDR3 nucleotides are TGCGCCAGCAGCTTGGACAGAAACTCTGGAAACACCATATATTTT.

This clone was picked up one time. J is TRBJ2-7 and V is TRBV3-1 (or the pseudogene TRBV3-2); the D is unclear. The germline CDR1 and CDR2 sequences are LGHDT and YNNKEL (reference sequence). This CDR3 spans 14 amino acids. V was pared by 4 bases and J by 5 bases, with 15 bases between. CDR3 sequence reads: CASSPPRTSDEQYF. The DNA for the CDR3 is TGTGCCAGCAGCCCCCCTAGGACGTCTGACGAGCAGTACTTC.

This chain links TRBV5-5 with TRBJ2-3, with 9 bases lining up with TRBD2. Germline V gene data show CDR1 as SGHKS and CDR2 as YYEKEE (reference sequence). The J segment lost 4 bases and the V segment lost 2 bases, leaving 2 bases of the junction unmatched. This CDR3 spans 14 amino acids. The CDR3 DNA is TGTGCCAGCAGCTTCCGACTAGCGGCAGATACGCAGTATTTT. Its protein is CASSFRLAADTQYF.

The chain has TRBV12-3 or TRBV12-4 and TRBJ2-5, with D tentatively TRBD1 (5 bases). The CDR3 covers 12 residues. Deletions cut 6 bases from V and 4 bases from J, with 9 bases between. This chain's CDR3 is CASRGVGETQYF. The CDR3, as DNA: TGTGCCAGCAGAGGGGTGGGAGAGACCCAGTACTTC.

The rearrangement links TRBV7-9 to TRBJ2-1; maybe TRBD2 (6 bases). The V gene's germline CDR1 is SEHNR and CDR2 FQNEAQ (reference sequence). With 3 bases removed from V and 5 bases from J, the gap between germline ends came to 14 bases. The CDR3 length is 15 residues. CDR3 DNA sequence: TGTGCCAGCAGCTTTGGGGGGACTTTAAACAATGAGCAGTTCTTC. Translating it yields CASSFGGTLNNEQFF.

This clone appeared once. The J gene is TRBJ2-1, the V gene TRBV5-5; TRBD2 matches 12 bases. The length of the CDR3 is 18 residues. Germline V lookup: CDR1 SGHKS, CDR2 YYEKEE (reference sequence). Germline trimming cut 2 bases from V and 2 bases from J; bases unmatched to any gene: 8. The CDR3: CASSFSLAGGLPYNEQFF. Written as DNA, the CDR3 is TGTGCCAGCAGCTTCTCCCTAGCGGGAGGGCTCCCCTACAATGAGCAGTTCTTC. The variable domain in full, completed from reference TRBV5-5 and TRBJ2-1, reads DAGVTQSPTHLIKTRGQQVTLRCSPISGHKSVSWYQQVLGQGPQFIFQYYEKEERGRGNFPDRFSARQFPNYSSELNVNALLLGDSALYLCASSFSLAGGLPYNEQFFGPGTRLTVL.

The CDR3 spells CATSETSGGTDTQYF. The DNA for the CDR3 is TGTGCCACCAGTGAGACTAGCGGAGGCACAGATACGCAGTATTTT. V and J are TRBV24-1 and TRBJ2-3; 9 bases align to TRBD2. Looked up from germline, CDR1 is KGHDR and CDR2 is SFDVKD. There are 15 residues in the CDR3. With V trimmed by 4 bases and J by 1 base, 2 bases remained unmatched.

This sequence joins TRBV3-1 (or the pseudogene TRBV3-2) and TRBJ2-2; tentatively, D is TRBD2 (5 bases). The CDR3 covers 14 residues. Germline lookup yields CDR1 LGHDT and CDR2 YNNKEL (reference sequence). Trimming left V 4 bases short and J 7 bases short, with 13 bases between. The CDR3 DNA sequence: TGTGCCAGCAGCCTCTTGAGCGGTAGCGGGGAGCTGTTTTTT. This translates into CASSLLSGSGELFF.

This rearrangement joins TRBV7-3 to TRBJ2-1; D is unresolved. Trimming took 5 bases from V and 7 from J, leaving 18 bases between them. The CDR3 spans 15 residues. CDR1 and CDR2 from the germline V gene are SGHTA and FQGTGA. Written as DNA, the CDR3 is TGTGCCAGCAGCCCAAGTGGCACTAAGGGTAATGAGCAGTTCTTC. Encoded protein: CASSPSGTKGNEQFF.

This sequence joins TRBV7-9 and TRBJ1-1; D ambiguous. There are 13 residues in the CDR3. Per germline, CDR1 SEHNR and CDR2 FQNEAQ (reference sequence). Trimming left V 7 bases short and J 6 bases short, with 15 bases between. This CDR3 is CASTPAAAAEAFF. The CDR3 bases are TGTGCCAGCACCCCCGCAGCCGCCGCTGAAGCTTTCTTT.

The chain carries TRBV5-4 and TRBJ1-1, with a tentative D call TRBD1 (5 bases). Germline CDR1 reads SGHNT; CDR2 reads YYREEE (reference sequence). The V gene lost 2 bases and the J gene lost 4 bases, with 9 bases spanning the gap. This CDR3 has 13 residues. The CDR3 spells CASSLLQGTEAFF. The CDR3 DNA reads as TGTGCCAGCAGCTTACTGCAGGGCACTGAAGCTTTCTTT.